This T cell receptor beta chain was retrieved from a study of OX40 agonist ivuxolimab in advanced cancers. Study in general: Dose-escalation cases comprised hepatocellular carcinoma, melanoma, renal cell or head and neck cancer. Partial responses occurred in Three dose-escalation patients, one with hepatocellular carcinoma and two with cutaneous melanoma.

TCRdb's table, derived via immunoSEQ multiplex PCR, lists solely in-frame clones and lacks some. The sample comprises 57,000 or so clones, approximately 86% of which are singletons, and under 3.5% rests with the top ten. This clone has only a few counts. Trimming removed 0 bases at V and 6 bases at J, with 3 bases between. CDR3 length: 11 residues. The germline gives CDR1 GTSNPN, CDR2 SVGIG (reference sequence). The chain couples TRBV30 to TRBJ2-1; no reliable D call. The source is an adult with an advanced solid tumor such as melanoma, head and neck, liver or kidney cancer. The sample was CD4+ or CD8+ T cells sorted from blood, taken in a trial of the OX40 agonist ivuxolimab. CDR3 DNA: TGTGCCTGGAGTGTACCCAATGAGCAGTTCTTC. Its protein product is CAWSVPNEQFF.